Listed below are T cell receptor beta chains from one sample, sequenced in a study of Tregs in tolerant kidney transplant recipients. Method: immunoSEQ multiplex PCR; TCRdb's copy keeps in-frame clones and lacks some. The table has under 300,000 clones, roughly 84% seen once. The specimen was CD4+ T cells from blood. Receptors originate from a human donor in good health. Both conserved end residues are part of each CDR3. The order of the fields is V gene, J gene, CDR3 length, clone size, D gene, CDR3 protein, CDR3 DNA. D genes are given only for firm matches. Size values are once, few and many counts, or a class for expanded clones, and some rows have none.

V gene: TRBV30; J gene: TRBJ2-6; CDR3 length: 16; clone size: -; D gene: -; CDR3 protein: CAWRKPGSTGANVLTF; CDR3 DNA: TGTGCCTGGAGGAAGCCAGGGTCTACCGGGGCCAACGTCCTGACTTTC
V gene: TRBV5-1; J gene: TRBJ2-1; CDR3 length: 14; clone size: -; D gene: -; CDR3 protein: CASSGRDHYDEQFF; CDR3 DNA: TGCGCCAGCAGCGGACGGGACCACTACGATGAGCAGTTCTTC
V gene: TRBV30; J gene: TRBJ2-1; CDR3 length: 14; clone size: -; D gene: TRBD2; CDR3 protein: CAWSVSGGFNEQFF; CDR3 DNA: TGTGCCTGGAGTGTGAGCGGGGGTTTCAATGAGCAGTTCTTC
V gene: TRBV19; J gene: TRBJ2-1; CDR3 length: 15; clone size: -; D gene: TRBD2; CDR3 protein: CASSIPGREDNEQFF; CDR3 DNA: TGTGCCAGTAGTATCCCGGGGAGGGAAGACAATGAGCAGTTCTTC
V gene: TRBV19; J gene: TRBJ1-5; CDR3 length: 15; clone size: -; D gene: -; CDR3 protein: CASSYLGGRGQPQHF; CDR3 DNA: TGTGCCAGTAGCTATTTAGGGGGGAGGGGACAGCCCCAGCATTTT
V gene: TRBV5-4; J gene: TRBJ2-3; CDR3 length: 16; clone size: once; D gene: TRBD2; CDR3 protein: CASSSSGRAGPDTQYF; CDR3 DNA: TGTGCCAGCAGCTCGAGCGGGAGGGCCGGTCCAGATACGCAGTATTTT
V gene: TRBV19; J gene: TRBJ1-2; CDR3 length: 14; clone size: once; D gene: -; CDR3 protein: CASSPGAQGYGYTF; CDR3 DNA: TGTGCCAGTAGCCCCGGGGCGCAGGGCTATGGCTACACCTTC
V gene: TRBV30; J gene: TRBJ2-2; CDR3 length: 13; clone size: -; D gene: TRBD1; CDR3 protein: CAWSTQGAGELFF; CDR3 DNA: TGTGCCTGGAGTACACAGGGGGCCGGGGAGCTGTTTTTT
V gene: TRBV7-3; J gene: TRBJ1-5; CDR3 length: 15; clone size: -; D gene: -; CDR3 protein: CASSLIGGSNQPQHF; CDR3 DNA: TGTGCCAGCAGCTTAATCGGGGGTAGCAATCAGCCCCAGCATTTT
V gene: TRBV7-8; J gene: TRBJ2-7; CDR3 length: 14; clone size: -; D gene: -; CDR3 protein: CASSLSRDIYEQYF; CDR3 DNA: TGTGCCAGCAGCTTAAGCCGGGACATTTACGAGCAGTACTTC
V gene: TRBV19; J gene: TRBJ2-1; CDR3 length: 14; clone size: -; D gene: -; CDR3 protein: CASSTQGLYNEQFF; CDR3 DNA: TGTGCCAGTAGTACCCAGGGACTCTACAATGAGCAGTTCTTC
V gene: TRBV2; J gene: TRBJ2-7; CDR3 length: 15; clone size: -; D gene: TRBD2; CDR3 protein: CASSEQSAGAGDQYF; CDR3 DNA: TGTGCCAGCAGTGAACAGTCGGCTGGAGCGGGAGATCAGTACTTC
V gene: TRBV4-1; J gene: TRBJ1-4; CDR3 length: 17; clone size: -; D gene: -; CDR3 protein: CASSQLNPVLTNEKLFF; CDR3 DNA: TGCGCCAGCAGCCAACTTAACCCAGTTCTGACTAATGAAAAACTGTTTTTT
V gene: TRBV7-9; J gene: TRBJ2-7; CDR3 length: 14; clone size: -; D gene: -; CDR3 protein: CASSLERDGHEQYF; CDR3 DNA: TGTGCCAGCAGCTTAGAGAGAGACGGCCACGAGCAGTACTTC
V gene: TRBV6-4; J gene: TRBJ2-3; CDR3 length: 15; clone size: -; D gene: TRBD2; CDR3 protein: CASKRLAGVSDTQYF; CDR3 DNA: TGTGCCAGCAAACGACTAGCGGGAGTGTCAGATACGCAGTATTTT
V gene: TRBV11-2; J gene: TRBJ1-4; CDR3 length: 18; clone size: -; D gene: TRBD1; CDR3 protein: CASSLGFLQGATNEKLFF; CDR3 DNA: TGTGCCAGCAGCTTAGGCTTTCTCCAGGGGGCAACTAATGAAAAACTGTTTTTT
V gene: TRBV6-5; J gene: TRBJ2-1; CDR3 length: 15; clone size: -; D gene: TRBD1; CDR3 protein: CASSYDRGPYNEQFF; CDR3 DNA: TGTGCCAGCAGTTACGACAGGGGGCCCTACAATGAGCAGTTCTTC
V gene: TRBV19; J gene: TRBJ2-1; CDR3 length: 14; clone size: -; D gene: TRBD1; CDR3 protein: CASRPGQTYNEQFF; CDR3 DNA: TGTGCCAGTAGACCGGGACAGACATACAATGAGCAGTTCTTC
V gene: TRBV7-7; J gene: TRBJ2-2; CDR3 length: 16; clone size: -; D gene: TRBD2; CDR3 protein: CASSLGSGMDTGELFF; CDR3 DNA: TGTGCCAGCAGCTTAGGTAGCGGGATGGACACCGGGGAGCTGTTTTTT
V gene: TRBV5-1; J gene: TRBJ1-2; CDR3 length: 18; clone size: -; D gene: -; CDR3 protein: CASSLGEAGVGANYGYTF; CDR3 DNA: TGCGCCAGCAGCTTGGGAGAGGCAGGGGTAGGAGCTAACTATGGCTACACCTTC
V gene: TRBV5-6; J gene: TRBJ2-7; CDR3 length: 15; clone size: -; D gene: -; CDR3 protein: CASSTLAQGGYEQYF; CDR3 DNA: TGTGCCAGCAGCACTTTGGCCCAGGGGGGTTACGAGCAGTACTTC
V gene: TRBV10-2; J gene: TRBJ2-7; CDR3 length: 15; clone size: -; D gene: TRBD2; CDR3 protein: CASSDPSGRSYEQYF; CDR3 DNA: TGCGCCAGCAGTGACCCTAGCGGGCGCTCCTACGAGCAGTACTTC
V gene: TRBV11-2; J gene: TRBJ2-3; CDR3 length: 12; clone size: -; D gene: -; CDR3 protein: CASSRNTDTQYF; CDR3 DNA: TGTGCCAGCAGCAGGAACACAGATACGCAGTATTTT
V gene: TRBV15; J gene: TRBJ2-7; CDR3 length: 16; clone size: few; D gene: -; CDR3 protein: CATSSDFTGQSYEQYF; CDR3 DNA: TGTGCCACCAGCAGTGATTTTACCGGGCAATCCTACGAGCAGTACTTC
V gene: TRBV30; J gene: TRBJ1-5; CDR3 length: 13; clone size: -; D gene: -; CDR3 protein: CAWNRDPNQPQHF; CDR3 DNA: TGTGCCTGGAATCGGGACCCTAATCAGCCCCAGCATTTT
V gene: TRBV7-9; J gene: TRBJ1-1; CDR3 length: 11; clone size: -; D gene: -; CDR3 protein: CAIHQGSEAFF; CDR3 DNA: TGTGCCATCCACCAGGGGTCTGAAGCTTTCTTT
V gene: TRBV5-1; J gene: TRBJ2-5; CDR3 length: 14; clone size: -; D gene: -; CDR3 protein: CASSLETPIDAQYF; CDR3 DNA: TGCGCCAGCAGCTTGGAGACACCCATTGACGCCCAGTACTTC
V gene: TRBV5-1; J gene: TRBJ2-3; CDR3 length: 16; clone size: -; D gene: TRBD1; CDR3 protein: CASSLGTGVKTDTQYF; CDR3 DNA: TGCGCCAGCAGCTTAGGGACAGGGGTGAAAACAGATACGCAGTATTTT
V gene: TRBV5-5; J gene: TRBJ2-5; CDR3 length: 13; clone size: -; D gene: TRBD2; CDR3 protein: CASSLWGGETQYF; CDR3 DNA: TGTGCCAGCAGCTTGTGGGGGGGAGAGACCCAGTACTTC
V gene: TRBV6-1; J gene: TRBJ1-6; CDR3 length: 13; clone size: -; D gene: -; CDR3 protein: CASSEEENSPLHF; CDR3 DNA: TGTGCCAGCAGTGAAGAGGAGAATTCACCCCTCCACTTT
V gene: TRBV5-1; J gene: TRBJ2-1; CDR3 length: 15; clone size: -; D gene: TRBD2; CDR3 protein: CASSIRLAGYNEQFF; CDR3 DNA: TGCGCCAGCAGCATAAGACTAGCGGGGTACAATGAGCAGTTCTTC
V gene: TRBV6-4; J gene: TRBJ1-2; CDR3 length: 12; clone size: -; D gene: -; CDR3 protein: CASSQGNYGYTF; CDR3 DNA: TGTGCCAGCAGTCAGGGGAACTATGGCTACACCTTC
V gene: TRBV6-4; J gene: TRBJ2-1; CDR3 length: 13; clone size: -; D gene: TRBD1; CDR3 protein: CASAKGARDEQFF; CDR3 DNA: TGTGCCAGCGCGAAGGGGGCGCGCGATGAGCAGTTCTTC
V gene: TRBV2; J gene: TRBJ2-4; CDR3 length: 16; clone size: -; D gene: TRBD1; CDR3 protein: CASFRGQILAKNIQYF; CDR3 DNA: TGTGCCAGCTTCAGGGGACAGATCCTAGCCAAAAACATTCAGTACTTC
V gene: TRBV6-6; J gene: TRBJ2-7; CDR3 length: 15; clone size: -; D gene: -; CDR3 protein: CASRVGKGQSYEQYF; CDR3 DNA: TGTGCCAGCAGGGTGGGGAAGGGGCAGTCCTACGAGCAGTACTTC
V gene: TRBV6-5; J gene: TRBJ2-4; CDR3 length: 15; clone size: -; D gene: TRBD1; CDR3 protein: CASSTDRLAKNIQYF; CDR3 DNA: TGTGCCAGCAGCACGGACAGGCTAGCCAAAAACATTCAGTACTTC
V gene: TRBV6-5; J gene: TRBJ2-3; CDR3 length: 14; clone size: -; D gene: TRBD2; CDR3 protein: CASRPSGSTDTQYF; CDR3 DNA: TGTGCCAGCAGACCTAGCGGGAGCACAGATACGCAGTATTTT
V gene: TRBV19; J gene: TRBJ1-1; CDR3 length: 11; clone size: -; D gene: -; CDR3 protein: CASNYRTEAFF; CDR3 DNA: TGTGCCAGTAACTACCGAACTGAAGCTTTCTTT
V gene: TRBV19; J gene: TRBJ2-7; CDR3 length: 17; clone size: -; D gene: TRBD2; CDR3 protein: CASSPGEGGLFYYEQYF; CDR3 DNA: TGTGCCAGTAGTCCCGGGGAGGGAGGTCTATTTTACTACGAGCAGTACTTC
V gene: TRBV5-1; J gene: TRBJ2-5; CDR3 length: 16; clone size: -; D gene: TRBD2; CDR3 protein: CASSLGGLAGSETQYF; CDR3 DNA: TGCGCCAGCAGCTTGGGGGGACTAGCGGGGTCAGAGACCCAGTACTTC
V gene: TRBV6-5; J gene: TRBJ1-2; CDR3 length: 15; clone size: -; D gene: TRBD1; CDR3 protein: CASSFTGGVVYGYTF; CDR3 DNA: TGTGCCAGCAGTTTCACAGGGGGCGTCGTCTATGGCTACACCTTC
V gene: TRBV11-3; J gene: TRBJ2-1; CDR3 length: 14; clone size: once; D gene: TRBD1; CDR3 protein: CASSSDRVYNEQFF; CDR3 DNA: TGTGCCAGCAGCTCGGACAGGGTGTACAATGAGCAGTTCTTC
V gene: TRBV12-5; J gene: TRBJ2-1; CDR3 length: 17; clone size: -; D gene: TRBD2; CDR3 protein: CASGLGNTGTRRNEQFF; CDR3 DNA: TGTGCTAGTGGTTTGGGCAATACCGGGACTAGGAGGAATGAGCAGTTCTTC
V gene: TRBV6-5; J gene: TRBJ2-3; CDR3 length: 15; clone size: -; D gene: TRBD2; CDR3 protein: CASSYGRGVTDTQYF; CDR3 DNA: TGTGCCAGCAGTTACGGTCGGGGGGTCACAGATACGCAGTATTTT
V gene: TRBV10-3; J gene: TRBJ2-7; CDR3 length: 15; clone size: -; D gene: TRBD2; CDR3 protein: CAISRTSGGNYEQYF; CDR3 DNA: TGTGCCATCAGCCGGACTAGCGGGGGGAACTACGAGCAGTACTTC
V gene: TRBV5-6; J gene: TRBJ2-7; CDR3 length: 15; clone size: -; D gene: -; CDR3 protein: CASSTLAQGGYEQYF; CDR3 DNA: TGTGCCAGCAGCACTTTGGCCCAGGGGGGTTACGAGCAGTACTTC
V gene: TRBV5-1; J gene: TRBJ1-2; CDR3 length: 14; clone size: -; D gene: -; CDR3 protein: CASSSPEGVRGYTF; CDR3 DNA: TGCGCTAGCAGCTCCCCCGAGGGGGTGCGGGGCTACACCTTC
V gene: TRBV2; J gene: TRBJ2-1; CDR3 length: 15; clone size: -; D gene: TRBD2; CDR3 protein: CASSDPRGLGNEQFF; CDR3 DNA: TGTGCCAGCAGTGACCCTAGGGGACTAGGGAATGAGCAGTTCTTC
V gene: TRBV7-8; J gene: TRBJ1-6; CDR3 length: 13; clone size: once; D gene: -; CDR3 protein: CASGSDYNSPLHF; CDR3 DNA: TGTGCCAGCGGGTCCGACTATAATTCACCCCTCCACTTT
V gene: TRBV10-2; J gene: TRBJ2-7; CDR3 length: 14; clone size: -; D gene: TRBD1; CDR3 protein: CASRGTGGTYEQYF; CDR3 DNA: TGCGCCAGCAGAGGGACAGGGGGTACCTACGAGCAGTACTTC
V gene: TRBV7-9; J gene: TRBJ2-1; CDR3 length: 15; clone size: once; D gene: TRBD1; CDR3 protein: CASSPGGGVYNEQFF; CDR3 DNA: TGTGCCAGCAGCCCAGGGGGCGGGGTATACAATGAGCAGTTCTTC
V gene: TRBV19; J gene: TRBJ1-5; CDR3 length: 12; clone size: -; D gene: -; CDR3 protein: CASTDSNQPQHF; CDR3 DNA: TGTGCCAGTACTGATAGCAATCAGCCCCAGCATTTT
V gene: TRBV4-2; J gene: TRBJ2-1; CDR3 length: 16; clone size: -; D gene: TRBD2; CDR3 protein: CASSQDKAGGWNEQFF; CDR3 DNA: TGTGCCAGCAGCCAAGATAAAGCGGGAGGGTGGAATGAGCAGTTCTTC
V gene: TRBV30; J gene: TRBJ2-3; CDR3 length: 16; clone size: -; D gene: TRBD2; CDR3 protein: CAVGGPGSGITDTQYF; CDR3 DNA: TGTGCCGTCGGGGGTCCCGGGAGCGGGATCACAGATACGCAGTATTTT
V gene: TRBV5-1; J gene: TRBJ2-5; CDR3 length: 15; clone size: -; D gene: TRBD1; CDR3 protein: CASSQLTGSGETQYF; CDR3 DNA: TGCGCCAGCAGCCAATTGACAGGGTCCGGGGAGACCCAGTACTTC